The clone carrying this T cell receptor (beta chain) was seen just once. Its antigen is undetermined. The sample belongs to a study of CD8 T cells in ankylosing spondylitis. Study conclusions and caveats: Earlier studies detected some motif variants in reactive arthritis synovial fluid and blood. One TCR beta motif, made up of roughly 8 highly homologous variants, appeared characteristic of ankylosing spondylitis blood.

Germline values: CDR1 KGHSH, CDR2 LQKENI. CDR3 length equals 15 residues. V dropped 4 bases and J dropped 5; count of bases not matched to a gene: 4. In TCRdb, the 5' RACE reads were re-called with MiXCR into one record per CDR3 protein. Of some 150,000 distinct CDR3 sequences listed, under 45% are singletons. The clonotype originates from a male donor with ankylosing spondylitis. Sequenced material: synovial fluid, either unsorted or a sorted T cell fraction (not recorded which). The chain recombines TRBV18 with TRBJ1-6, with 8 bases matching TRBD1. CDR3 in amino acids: CASSQTGANNSPLHF. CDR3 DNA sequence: TGTGCCAGCTCACAGACAGGGGCTAATAATTCACCCCTCCACTTT.